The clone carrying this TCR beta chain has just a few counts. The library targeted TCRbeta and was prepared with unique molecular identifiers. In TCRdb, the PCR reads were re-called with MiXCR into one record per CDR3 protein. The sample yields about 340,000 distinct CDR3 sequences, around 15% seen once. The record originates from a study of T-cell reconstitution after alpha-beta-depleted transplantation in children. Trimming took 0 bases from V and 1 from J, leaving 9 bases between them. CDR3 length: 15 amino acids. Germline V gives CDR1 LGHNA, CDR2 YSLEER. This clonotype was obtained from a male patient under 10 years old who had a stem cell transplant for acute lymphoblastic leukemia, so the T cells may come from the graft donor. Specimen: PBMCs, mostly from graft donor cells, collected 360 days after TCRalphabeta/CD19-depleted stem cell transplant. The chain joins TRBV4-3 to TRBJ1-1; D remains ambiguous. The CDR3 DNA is TGCGCCAGCAGCCAAGATGAGAGAAAGAACACTGAAGCTTTCTTT. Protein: CASSQDERKNTEAFF.